These 30 T cell receptor beta chains originate from one sample sequenced in a study of vaccination and CD4 T cells after COVID-19. These receptors lack a known antigen. The Oncomine TCR Beta short-read assay was applied to DNA of cultured CD4+ T cells. TCRdb re-called the PCR reads through MiXCR, storing one row per CDR3 protein. The sample gives more than 9,000 distinct CDR3 sequences, about three fifths of which show up once; about 8% is in the top ten. Stated treatment: roughly 10-day PBMC culture with coronavirus spike peptide pools or control peptides (ViraFEST assay). Sequences were obtained from CD4+ T cells from blood, cultured in vitro. Receptors were obtained from a human donor who had recovered from COVID-19.

J is TRBJ2-5 and V is TRBV5-4; possibly TRBD2 for D (6 bases). V lost 4 bases and J 4 bases, leaving 14 bases between the germline ends. Germline assignment: CDR1 SGHNT and CDR2 YYREEE (reference sequence). The length of the CDR3 is 14 residues. CDR3: CASSPGGGGETQYF. CDR3 coding DNA: TGTGCCAGCAGCCCCGGGGGTGGCGGAGAGACCCAGTACTTC.

This clonotype was seen more than once but under ten times. V is TRBV14 and J is TRBJ2-5; no clear D. CDR1 is SGHDN and CDR2 is FVKESK in the germline V gene. V gave up 1 base and J gave up 4 bases, with 10 bases separating them. The length of the CDR3 is 14 residues. In DNA, the CDR3 is TGTGCCAGCAGCCAAGGGGCTAGGTCAGAGACCCAGTACTTC. Encoded protein: CASSQGARSETQYF.

The chain links TRBV5-1 to TRBJ2-3; D is perhaps TRBD2 (6 bases). Trimming took 5 bases from V and 2 from J, leaving 12 bases between them. Per the germline V gene, CDR1 is SGHRS and CDR2 is YFSETQ. This CDR3 has 14 residues. The CDR3: CASSGGSDTDTQYF. The CDR3 nucleotides are TGCGCCAGCAGTGGGGGGAGCGACACAGATACGCAGTATTTT. The variable domain in full, completed from reference TRBV5-1 and TRBJ2-3, reads KAGVTQTPRYLIKTRGQQVTLSCSPISGHRSVSWYQQTPGQGLQFLFEYFSETQRNKGNFPGRFSGRQFSNSRSEMNVSTLELGDSALYLCASSGGSDTDTQYFGPGTRLTVL.

This clonotype was seen a few times. This sequence joins TRBV28 and TRBJ1-2; the D is unclear. Germline V gives CDR1 MDHEN, CDR2 SYDVKM. The CDR3 runs 16 residues. V shed 7 bases and J shed 4 bases, with 22 bases lying between them. The CDR3 DNA follows: TGTGCCAGCAATAGGGCGGGCCAATACTCTTCCTATGGCTACACCTTC. This codes for CASNRAGQYSSYGYTF.

The J gene is TRBJ1-5, the V gene TRBV24-1; TRBD1 aligns across 8 bases. J lost 5 bases, V lost 5 bases, and 4 bases had no gene match. The length of the CDR3 is 14 residues. Germline V gives CDR1 KGHDR, CDR2 SFDVKD. CDR3 nucleotides: TGTGCCACCAGTGTCACAGGGGGTCATCAGCCCCAGCATTTT. Translation: CATSVTGGHQPQHF.

This rearrangement joins TRBV20-1 to TRBJ1-3; no clear D. The CDR3 consists of 14 residues. Trimming shortened V by 3 bases and J by 4 bases, and 13 bases separated the two germline ends. Germline CDR1 reads DFQATT; CDR2 reads SNEGSKA (reference sequence). CDR3 sequence reads: CSASRPGTGNTIYF. As DNA, the CDR3 is TGCAGTGCTAGTCGTCCAGGTACGGGAAACACCATATATTTT.

The chain uses TRBV5-1 and TRBJ2-5; D remains unclear. V lost 4 bases and J 0 bases, leaving 10 bases between the germline ends. Looked up from germline, CDR1 is SGHRS and CDR2 is YFSETQ. CDR3 length: 14 amino acids. CDR3 region: CASSRELYQETQYF. CDR3 DNA: TGCGCCAGCAGCCGAGAGTTATACCAAGAGACCCAGTACTTC.

The count of this clonotype is one. This chain uses TRBV29-1 with TRBJ2-5, with TRBD1 identical over 9 bases. CDR3 length: 12 amino acids. V shed 4 bases and J 5 bases; nucleotides not matched to a gene: 2. Germline CDR1 reads SQVTM; CDR2 reads ANQGSEA. Here the CDR3 DNA reads TGCAGCGTTGGAGACAGGGGGGAGACCCAGTACTTC. Its translation: CSVGDRGETQYF.

J is TRBJ1-2 and V is TRBV12-3 or TRBV12-4; D is unclear. Trimming took 8 bases from V and 0 from J, leaving 7 bases between them. This CDR3 is built from 12 residues. In DNA, the CDR3 is TGTGCCAGCGCTGCTTCTAACTATGGCTACACCTTC. This sequence encodes CASAASNYGYTF.

The chain employs TRBV6-5 and TRBJ2-1, with 13 bases aligning to TRBD2. Per the germline V gene, CDR1 is MNHEY and CDR2 is SVGAGI. The length of the CDR3 is 15 residues. V lost 6 bases and J lost 6; bases outside the gene matches: 5. The CDR3 loop reads CASRYTSGGVNEQFF. In nucleotides, the CDR3 is TGTGCCAGCAGGTACACTAGCGGGGGGGTCAATGAGCAGTTCTTC.

The V call is TRBV6-2 or TRBV6-3, the J call TRBJ2-3, with TRBD2 matching 11 bases. CDR3 size: 19 residues. Per germline, CDR1 MNHEY and CDR2 SVGEGT. J gave up 3 bases and V 6 bases, and 17 bases lay outside the gene matches. The CDR3 DNA reads TGTGCCAGCAGGCCCCGGAGTAGCGGGAGGGCCGTTGGTACAGATACGCAGTATTTT. It is translated as CASRPRSSGRAVGTDTQYF.

The chain joins TRBV20-1 to TRBJ2-7; the D gene is possibly TRBD1 (6 bases). CDR1 and CDR2 (germline): DFQATT, SNEGSKA (reference sequence). This CDR3 region has 11 residues. V was clipped by 5 bases and J by 2 bases, with 7 bases between them. CDR3 sequence (DNA): TGCAGTGCTCAGGGGCCCTACGAGCAGTACTTC. It codes for CSAQGPYEQYF.

CDR3 residues: CATQGASGAQDTQYF. The CDR3 DNA sequence: TGTGCCACCCAGGGCGCTAGCGGGGCACAAGATACGCAGTATTTT. The chain employs TRBV24-1 and TRBJ2-3; 9 bases fit TRBD2. Germline V gene sequence: CDR1 KGHDR, CDR2 SFDVKD. After removal of 9 bases from V and 5 bases from J, the junction contained 11 bases not matched to a gene. The CDR3 loop spans 15 amino acids.

Here the CDR3 reads CASSFSGTNYGYTF. DNA of the CDR3: TGTGCCAGCAGTTTTAGCGGGACAAACTATGGCTACACCTTC. V usage is TRBV12-3 or TRBV12-4 and J usage is TRBJ1-2, with D tentatively TRBD1 (6 bases). The length of the CDR3 is 14 residues. V was shortened by 3 bases and J by 2 bases, with 10 bases between the two germline ends.

In its sample, this clonotype was seen once. The rearrangement links TRBV30 to TRBJ2-7, with a possible D match to TRBD1 (5 bases). The germline V gene encodes CDR1 GTSNPN and CDR2 SVGIG (reference sequence). The V gene lost 3 bases and the J gene lost 5 bases, with 17 bases spanning the gap. The CDR3 runs 14 residues. The CDR3 loop is CAWRAQGRVHEQYF. The CDR3 nucleotides read TGTGCCTGGAGAGCTCAGGGTAGGGTCCACGAGCAGTACTTC.

This clonotype was counted between two and nine times. The rearrangement uses TRBV21-1 and TRBJ2-2; the table's D call of TRBD1 was not tested on the DNA. TRBV21-1 is listed as a pseudogene. The CDR3 totals 15 residues. CDR3 residues: CASSKGGGSPGELFF. The CDR3 nucleotides are TGTGCCAGCAGCAAAGGGGGGGGGTCACCCGGGGAGCTGTTTTTT.

This chain uses TRBV12-3 or TRBV12-4 with TRBJ1-3; no clear D. The CDR3 sequence is 15 residues long. V shed 5 bases and J shed 4 bases, with 15 bases lying between them. The CDR3 DNA reads as TGTGCCAGCAGTCCCATCGTGATGGGCGGAAACACCATATATTTT. It translates to CASSPIVMGGNTIYF.

The chain carries TRBV10-3 and TRBJ1-2; no clear D. The CDR3 is made up of 12 amino acids. The V gene lost 6 bases and the J gene lost 4 bases, with 9 bases spanning the gap. CDR1 is ENHRY and CDR2 is SYGVKD in the germline V gene. CDR3 loop: CAISLDRYGYTF. CDR3 nucleotides: TGTGCCATCAGCCTGGACCGCTATGGCTACACCTTC.

As DNA, the CDR3 is TGTGCCAGCAGTCCGATAGCTAGGCTTGAGCAGTTCTTC. This sequence encodes CASSPIARLEQFF. The chain links TRBV28 to TRBJ2-1; D not resolved. Per germline, CDR1 MDHEN and CDR2 SYDVKM. Between the trimmed V and J ends, which lost 5 bases and 9 bases, there was a span of 14 bases. This CDR3 region has 13 residues.

The chain couples TRBV27 to TRBJ1-2, with TRBD1 matching over 8 bases. The V segment lost 4 bases and the J segment 7 bases; nucleotides outside the gene matches: 11. CDR1 is MNHEY, CDR2 SMNVEV, per germline (reference sequence). CDR3 size: 15 residues. Here the CDR3 reads CASSSQGAIVRGYTF. CDR3 DNA sequence: TGTGCCAGCAGTTCTCAGGGGGCTATAGTGCGTGGCTACACCTTC.

This clonotype is classed as large. The rearrangement joins TRBV6-1 to TRBJ2-7; the match to TRBD2 covers 8 bases. V was clipped by 5 bases and J by 6 bases; unmatched bases: 9. Per the germline V gene, CDR1 is MNHNS and CDR2 is SASEGT. The CDR3 is made up of 14 amino acids. CDR3 in DNA: TGTGCCAGCAGTACAGATACACGGGGGGGCGAGCAGTACTTC. It yields the protein CASSTDTRGGEQYF.

V gene TRBV6-1 combines with J gene TRBJ2-5; D is undetermined. V lost 1 base to trimming and J lost 7 bases, with 4 bases between them. The CDR3 extends over 11 amino acids. Looked up from germline, CDR1 is MNHNS and CDR2 is SASEGT. The CDR3 is CASSEGGTQYF. In DNA, the CDR3 is TGTGCCAGCAGTGAAGGCGGGACCCAGTACTTC.

The gene calls are TRBV7-8 and TRBJ1-2; no clear D. The germline CDR1 and CDR2 sequences are SGHVS and FQNEAQ. The CDR3 is made up of 14 amino acids. Trimming stripped 1 base from V and 3 bases from J, with 9 bases between. In DNA, the CDR3 is TGTGCCAGCAGCTTAGACGGAGGTGACTATGGCTACACCTTC. As protein: CASSLDGGDYGYTF.

This clonotype occurred a few times. The chain has TRBV7-9 and TRBJ1-1, with D possibly being TRBD1 (5 bases). V was trimmed by 5 bases and J by 5 bases, leaving 12 bases between them. The CDR3 has 13 amino acids. Germline V gene sequence: CDR1 SEHNR, CDR2 FQNEAQ (reference sequence). The CDR3 coding sequence is TGTGCCAGCAGCGCAAGGGGCGCTACTGAAGCTTTCTTT. Translating it yields CASSARGATEAFF.

The chain joins TRBV7-2 to TRBJ2-7, with 9 bases identical to TRBD2. Germline CDR1 SGHTA, CDR2 FQGNSA. The trim removed 5 bases at V and 1 base at J, leaving 15 bases unmatched. The CDR3 consists of 18 residues. CDR3 loop: CASSPVGGTSGLSYEQYF. CDR3 bases: TGTGCCAGCAGCCCCGTGGGCGGTACTAGCGGGCTGTCCTACGAGCAGTACTTC.

A single count supports this clonotype. This chain connects TRBV19 to TRBJ2-2, with D unresolved. In germline, CDR1 is LNHDA, CDR2 SQIVND (reference sequence). The length of the CDR3 is 14 residues. Trimming took 5 bases from V and 3 from J, leaving 10 bases between them. CDR3 in DNA: TGTGCCAGTAGTCTGTTGGGATACACCGGGGAGCTGTTTTTT. Encoded protein: CASSLLGYTGELFF.

This clonotype was picked up a small number of times. The chain carries TRBV27 and TRBJ1-6; 7 bases are a match to TRBD1. Trimming cost V 5 bases and J 7 bases; bases outside gene matches: 5. The CDR3 covers 14 residues. Germline assignment: CDR1 MNHEY and CDR2 SMNVEV (reference sequence). This CDR3 is CASSEQGWNSPLHF. The CDR3 DNA follows: TGTGCCAGCAGTGAACAGGGGTGGAATTCACCCCTCCACTTT.

This sequence joins TRBV19 and TRBJ2-5, with D uncertain. Germline CDR1 reads LNHDA; CDR2 reads SQIVND (reference sequence). This CDR3 is 14 amino acids long. Trimming took 3 bases from V and 4 from J, leaving 12 bases between them. The CDR3 protein is CASSMPSVPETQYF. CDR3 DNA sequence: TGTGCCAGTAGTATGCCAAGCGTACCAGAGACCCAGTACTTC.

This clonotype appeared once. This rearrangement joins TRBV12-3 or TRBV12-4 to TRBJ2-7; 11 bases map to TRBD2. V lost 2 bases and J lost 9; bases outside the gene matches: 6. CDR3 length: 14 amino acids. The CDR3 sequence: CASSLIAGGSGQYF. For the CDR3, the DNA is TGTGCCAGCAGTTTAATAGCGGGAGGGAGTGGGCAGTACTTC.

V and J are TRBV7-3 and TRBJ2-2, with D perhaps TRBD1 (5 bases). The germline V gene has CDR1 SGHTA and CDR2 FQGTGA. CDR3 size: 15 residues. V lost 3 bases and J 0 bases, leaving 8 bases between the germline ends. CDR3 nucleotide sequence: TGTGCCAGCAGCTTGGACACCGCGAACACCGGGGAGCTGTTTTTT. Translated, it gives CASSLDTANTGELFF. Supplemented by reference TRBV7-3 and TRBJ2-2, the full variable domain reads GAGVSQTPSNKVTEKGKYVELRCDPISGHTALYWYRQSLGQGPEFLIYFQGTGAADDSGLPNDRFFAVRPEGSVSTLKIQRTERGDSAVYLCASSLDTANTGELFFGEGSRLTVL.